The 5 T cell receptor beta chains given below trace back to one sample, sequenced in a study of blood T cell repertoires in COVID-19. Clones were read by immunoSEQ multiplex PCR, and TCRdb kept only the in-frame ones, dropping some. The table shows under 150,000 clones, with 65% to 85% occurring only once. Sequencing was performed on peripheral blood. The receptor set was obtained from an elderly man with active or convalescent COVID-19.

The rearrangement links TRBV6-6 to TRBJ1-5; 10 nucleotides align to TRBD1. The V and J ends lost 2 bases and 6 bases, in that order; junction bases with no gene match: 7. Germline CDR1 MNHNY, CDR2 SVGAGI (reference sequence). The CDR3 is 16 residues long. CDR3: CASSYPGQGLAQPQHF. The CDR3 DNA is TGTGCCAGCAGTTACCCGGGACAGGGGCTAGCTCAGCCCCAGCATTTT.

The rearrangement joins TRBV5-4 to TRBJ2-5, with 7 bases lining up with TRBD2. Trimming cost V 4 bases and J 2 bases; bases outside gene matches: 8. There are 15 residues in the CDR3. Germline values: CDR1 SGHNT, CDR2 YYREEE (reference sequence). The CDR3 region is CASSGAQGGQETQYF. The CDR3 nucleotides read TGTGCCAGCAGCGGGGCCCAGGGAGGGCAAGAGACCCAGTACTTC.

V usage is TRBV5-1 and J usage is TRBJ2-5, with 7 bases identical to TRBD2. Germline V gives CDR1 SGHRS, CDR2 YFSETQ. The V and J ends lost 6 bases and 2 bases, in that order; junction bases with no gene match: 7. The CDR3 sequence is 14 residues long. As DNA, the CDR3 is TGCGCCAGCATCCGGGGGGACCCTCAAGAGACCCAGTACTTC. Translated: CASIRGDPQETQYF.

The J gene is TRBJ2-7, the V gene TRBV2; D uncertain. This CDR3 has 10 residues. Germline CDR1 SNHLY, CDR2 FYNNEI. V lost 6 bases to trimming and J lost 3 bases, with 3 bases between them. The CDR3 spells CASSHYEQYF. The DNA for the CDR3 is TGTGCCAGCAGCCACTACGAGCAGTACTTC.

This chain connects TRBV5-1 to TRBJ1-6; 7 nucleotides line up with TRBD1. This CDR3 comprises 17 residues. CDR1 is SGHRS and CDR2 is YFSETQ in the germline V gene. V lost 0 bases, J lost 7 bases, and 10 bases stayed unmatched. CDR3 amino acids: CASSLDEGGSGNSPLHF. CDR3 nucleotide sequence: TGCGCCAGCAGCTTGGATGAAGGGGGCAGCGGCAATTCACCCCTCCACTTT.